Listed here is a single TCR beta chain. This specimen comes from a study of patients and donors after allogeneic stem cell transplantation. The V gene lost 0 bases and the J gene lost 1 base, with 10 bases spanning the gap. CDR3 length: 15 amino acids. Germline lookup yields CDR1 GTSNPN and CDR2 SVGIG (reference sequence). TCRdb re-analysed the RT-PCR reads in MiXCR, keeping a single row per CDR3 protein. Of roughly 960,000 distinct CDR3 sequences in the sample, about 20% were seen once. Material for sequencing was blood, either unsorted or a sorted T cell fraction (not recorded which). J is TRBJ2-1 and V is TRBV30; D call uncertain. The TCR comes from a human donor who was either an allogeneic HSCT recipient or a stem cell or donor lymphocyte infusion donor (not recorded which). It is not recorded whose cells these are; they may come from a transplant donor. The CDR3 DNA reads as TGTGCCTGGAGTGTACGGCTAGGTTCCTACAATGAGCAGTTCTTC. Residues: CAWSVRLGSYNEQFF.